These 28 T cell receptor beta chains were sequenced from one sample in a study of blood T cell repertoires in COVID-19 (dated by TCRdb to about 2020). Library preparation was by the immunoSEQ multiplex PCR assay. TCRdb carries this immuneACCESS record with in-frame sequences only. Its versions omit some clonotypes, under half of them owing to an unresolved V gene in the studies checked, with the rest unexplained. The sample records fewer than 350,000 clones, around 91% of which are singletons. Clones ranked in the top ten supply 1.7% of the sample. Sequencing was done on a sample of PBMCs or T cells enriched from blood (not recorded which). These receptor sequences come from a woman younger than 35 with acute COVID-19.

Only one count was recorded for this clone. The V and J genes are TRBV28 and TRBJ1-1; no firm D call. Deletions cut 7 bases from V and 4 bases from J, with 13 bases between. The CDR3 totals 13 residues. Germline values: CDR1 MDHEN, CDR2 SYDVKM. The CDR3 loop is CASTGGGGTEAFF. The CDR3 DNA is TGTGCCAGCACAGGCGGCGGAGGCACTGAAGCTTTCTTT.

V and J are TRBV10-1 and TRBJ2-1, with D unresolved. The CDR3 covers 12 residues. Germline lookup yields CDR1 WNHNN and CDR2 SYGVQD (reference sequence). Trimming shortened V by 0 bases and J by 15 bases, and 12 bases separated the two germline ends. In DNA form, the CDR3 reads TGCGCCAGCAGTGAGTCGACTCCGAGGCTGTTCTTC. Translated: CASSESTPRLFF.

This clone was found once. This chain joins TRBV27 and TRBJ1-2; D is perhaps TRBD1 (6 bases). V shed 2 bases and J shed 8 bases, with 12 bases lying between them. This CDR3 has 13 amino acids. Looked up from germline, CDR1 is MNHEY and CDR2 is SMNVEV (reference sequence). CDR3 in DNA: TGTGCCAGCAGTTTAAGGGGGTATGGCGGCTACACCTTC. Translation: CASSLRGYGGYTF.

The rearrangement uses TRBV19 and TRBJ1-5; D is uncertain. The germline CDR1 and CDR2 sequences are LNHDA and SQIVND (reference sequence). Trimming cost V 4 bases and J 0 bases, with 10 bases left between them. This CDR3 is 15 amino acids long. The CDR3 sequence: CASSSLSYSNQPQHF. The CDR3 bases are TGTGCCAGTAGTAGCCTCAGTTATAGCAATCAGCCCCAGCATTTT.

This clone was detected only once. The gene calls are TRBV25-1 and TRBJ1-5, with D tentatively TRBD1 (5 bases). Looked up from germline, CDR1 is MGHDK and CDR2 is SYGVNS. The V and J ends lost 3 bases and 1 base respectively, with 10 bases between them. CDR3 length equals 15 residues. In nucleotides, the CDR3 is TGTGCCAGCAGTGAGGCGGGGGGGAGCAATCAGCCCCAGCATTTT. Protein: CASSEAGGSNQPQHF.

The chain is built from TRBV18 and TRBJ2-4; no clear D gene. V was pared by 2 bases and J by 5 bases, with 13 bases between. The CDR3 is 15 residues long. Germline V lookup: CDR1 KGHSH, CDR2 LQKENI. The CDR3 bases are TGTGCCAGCTCACCAGTGATTCACACAGAAAACATTCAGTACTTC. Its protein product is CASSPVIHTENIQYF. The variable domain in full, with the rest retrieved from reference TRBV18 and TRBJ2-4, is NAGVMQNPRHLVRRRGQEARLRCSPMKGHSHVYWYRQLPEEGLKFMVYLQKENIIDESGMPKERFSAEFPKEGPSILRIQQVVRGDSAAYFCASSPVIHTENIQYFGAGTRLSVL.

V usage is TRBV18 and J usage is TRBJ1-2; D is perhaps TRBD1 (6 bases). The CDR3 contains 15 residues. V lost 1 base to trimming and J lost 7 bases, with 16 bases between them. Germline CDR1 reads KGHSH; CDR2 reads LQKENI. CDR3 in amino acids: CASSPRSGAEGGYTF. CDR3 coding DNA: TGTGCCAGCTCACCACGCTCAGGGGCTGAAGGTGGCTACACCTTC.

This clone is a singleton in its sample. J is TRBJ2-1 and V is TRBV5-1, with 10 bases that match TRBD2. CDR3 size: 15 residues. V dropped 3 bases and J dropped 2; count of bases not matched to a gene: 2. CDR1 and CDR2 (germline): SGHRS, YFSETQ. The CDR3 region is CASSWTSGTYNEQFF. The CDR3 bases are TGCGCCAGCAGCTGGACTAGCGGTACCTACAATGAGCAGTTCTTC.

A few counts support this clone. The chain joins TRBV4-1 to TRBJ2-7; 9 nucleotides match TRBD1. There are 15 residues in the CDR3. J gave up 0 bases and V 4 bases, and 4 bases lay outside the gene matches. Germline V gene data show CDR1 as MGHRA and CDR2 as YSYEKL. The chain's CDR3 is CASSPGQGNSYEQYF. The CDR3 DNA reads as TGCGCCAGCAGCCCGGGACAGGGAAACTCCTACGAGCAGTACTTC.

CDR3 loop: CASRGRQGRRANEKLFF. In DNA form, the CDR3 reads TGTGCCAGCAGGGGAAGACAGGGGCGGAGAGCTAATGAAAAACTGTTTTTT. The V call is TRBV2, the J call TRBJ1-4; the match to TRBD1 covers 8 bases. Unmatched junction bases numbered 12, after V lost 6 bases and J lost 3 bases. Germline CDR1 SNHLY, CDR2 FYNNEI. The CDR3 is 17 amino acids.

CDR3 sequence: CASSRRRGQEKNIQYF. The CDR3 region has the DNA TGTGCCAGCAGCCGAAGAAGGGGACAGGAGAAAAACATTCAGTACTTC. This chain links TRBV11-2 with TRBJ2-4, with TRBD1 matching 8 bases. Trimming took 5 bases from V and 4 from J; bases not matched to a gene: 10. Germline assignment: CDR1 SGHAT and CDR2 FQNNGV. CDR3 length: 16 residues.

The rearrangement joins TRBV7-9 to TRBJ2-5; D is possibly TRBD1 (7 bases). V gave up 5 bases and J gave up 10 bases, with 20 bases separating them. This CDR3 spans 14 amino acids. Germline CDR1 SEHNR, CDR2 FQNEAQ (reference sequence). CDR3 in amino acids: CASSMNRGGGVQYF. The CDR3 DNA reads TGTGCCAGCAGCATGAACAGGGGCGGAGGGGTCCAGTACTTC.

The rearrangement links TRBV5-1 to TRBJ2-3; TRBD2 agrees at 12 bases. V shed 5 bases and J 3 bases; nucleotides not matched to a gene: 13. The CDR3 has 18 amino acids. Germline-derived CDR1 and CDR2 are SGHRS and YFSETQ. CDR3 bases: TGCGCCAGCAGTTTGCTACGGACTAGCGGGACCCTTACAGATACGCAGTATTTT. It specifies CASSLLRTSGTLTDTQYF.

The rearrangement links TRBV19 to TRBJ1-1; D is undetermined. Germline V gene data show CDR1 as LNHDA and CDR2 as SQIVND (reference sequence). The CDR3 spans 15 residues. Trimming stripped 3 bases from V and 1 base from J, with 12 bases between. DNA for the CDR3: TGTGCCAGTAGTATCCGACGGCGGGAGAACACTGAAGCTTTCTTT. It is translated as CASSIRRRENTEAFF.

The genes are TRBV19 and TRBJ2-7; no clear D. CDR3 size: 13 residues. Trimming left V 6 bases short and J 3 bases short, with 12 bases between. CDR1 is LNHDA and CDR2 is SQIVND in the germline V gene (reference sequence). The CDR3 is CASSPSPRYEQYF. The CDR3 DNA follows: TGTGCCAGTAGCCCTTCTCCCCGCTACGAGCAGTACTTC.

This chain's CDR3 is CASSQAASGIRISQYF. In nucleotides, the CDR3 is TGTGCCAGCAGCCAAGCGGCTAGCGGGATCCGGATATCCCAGTACTTC. The genes are TRBV3-1 (or the pseudogene TRBV3-2) and TRBJ2-5; TRBD2 aligns across 9 bases. This CDR3 is 16 amino acids long. The V gene's germline CDR1 is LGHDT and CDR2 YNNKEL (reference sequence). The ends lost 1 base at V and 9 bases at J; junction bases unmatched: 12.

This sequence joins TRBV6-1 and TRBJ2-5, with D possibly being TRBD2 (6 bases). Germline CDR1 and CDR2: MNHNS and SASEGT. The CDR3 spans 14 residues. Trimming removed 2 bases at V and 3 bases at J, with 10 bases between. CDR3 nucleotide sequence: TGTGCCAGCAGTGAAAGTTTAGCGGAAGAGACCCAGTACTTC. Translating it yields CASSESLAEETQYF.

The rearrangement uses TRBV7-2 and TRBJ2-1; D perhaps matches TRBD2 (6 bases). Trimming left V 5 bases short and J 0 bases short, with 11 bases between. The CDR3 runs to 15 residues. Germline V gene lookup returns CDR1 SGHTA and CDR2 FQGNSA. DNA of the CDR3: TGTGCCAGCAGCACTGACGGGAGCTCCTACAATGAGCAGTTCTTC. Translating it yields CASSTDGSSYNEQFF.

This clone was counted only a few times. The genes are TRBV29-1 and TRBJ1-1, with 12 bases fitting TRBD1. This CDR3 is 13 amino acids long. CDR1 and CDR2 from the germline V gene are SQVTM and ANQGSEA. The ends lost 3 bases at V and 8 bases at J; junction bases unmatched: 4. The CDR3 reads CSVEGTGGMEAFF. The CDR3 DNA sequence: TGCAGCGTTGAGGGGACAGGGGGCATGGAAGCTTTCTTT. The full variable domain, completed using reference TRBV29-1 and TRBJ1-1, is SAVISQKPSRDICQRGTSLTIQCQVDSQVTMMFWYRQQPGQSLTLIATANQGSEATYESGFVIDKFPISRPNLTFSTLTVSNMSPEDSSIYLCSVEGTGGMEAFFGQGTRLTVV.

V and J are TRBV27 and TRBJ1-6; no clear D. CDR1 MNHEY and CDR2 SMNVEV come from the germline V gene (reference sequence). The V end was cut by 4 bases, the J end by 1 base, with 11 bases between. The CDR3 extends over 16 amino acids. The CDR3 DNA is TGTGCCAGCAGTTCCAGAGGAGGGTCCTATAATTCACCCCTCCACTTT. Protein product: CASSSRGGSYNSPLHF.

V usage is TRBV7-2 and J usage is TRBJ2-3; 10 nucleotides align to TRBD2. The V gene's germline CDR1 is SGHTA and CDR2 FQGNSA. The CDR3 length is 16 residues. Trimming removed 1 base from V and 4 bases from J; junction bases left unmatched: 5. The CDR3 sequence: CASSLDLAGVSDTQYF. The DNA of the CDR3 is TGTGCCAGCAGCTTAGATCTAGCGGGAGTGTCAGATACGCAGTATTTT.

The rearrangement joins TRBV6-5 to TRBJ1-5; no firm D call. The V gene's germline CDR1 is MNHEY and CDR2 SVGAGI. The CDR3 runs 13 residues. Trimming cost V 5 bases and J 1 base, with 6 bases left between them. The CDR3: CASSRGSNQPQHF. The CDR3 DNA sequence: TGTGCCAGCAGTCGGGGAAGCAATCAGCCCCAGCATTTT.

The CDR3 is CAWLRAGGFSAGELFF. CDR3 in DNA: TGTGCCTGGCTCCGAGCGGGAGGCTTTTCGGCCGGGGAGCTGTTTTTT. The V gene is TRBV30, the J gene TRBJ2-2; 9 positions agree with TRBD2. The ends lost 5 bases at V and 6 bases at J; junction bases unmatched: 13. Germline V lookup: CDR1 GTSNPN, CDR2 SVGIG (reference sequence). The CDR3 runs to 16 residues.

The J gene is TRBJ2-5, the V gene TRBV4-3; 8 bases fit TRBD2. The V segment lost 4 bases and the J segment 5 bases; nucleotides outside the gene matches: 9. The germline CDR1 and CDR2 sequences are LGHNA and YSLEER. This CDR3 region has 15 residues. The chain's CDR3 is CASSPLTSGRETQYF. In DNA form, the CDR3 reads TGCGCCAGCAGCCCACTTACTAGCGGTCGCGAGACCCAGTACTTC.

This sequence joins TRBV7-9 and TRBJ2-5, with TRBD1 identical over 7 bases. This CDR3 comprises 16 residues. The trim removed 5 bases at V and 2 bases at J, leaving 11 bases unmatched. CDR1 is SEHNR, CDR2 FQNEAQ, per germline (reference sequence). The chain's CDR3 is CASSTYGTADQETQYF. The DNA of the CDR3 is TGTGCCAGCAGCACCTACGGGACAGCGGATCAAGAGACCCAGTACTTC.

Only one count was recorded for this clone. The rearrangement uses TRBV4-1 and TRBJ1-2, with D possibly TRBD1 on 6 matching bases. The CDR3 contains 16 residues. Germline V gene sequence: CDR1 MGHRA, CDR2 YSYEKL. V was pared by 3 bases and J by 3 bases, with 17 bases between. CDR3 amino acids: CASSHKMFRGYYGYTF. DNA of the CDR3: TGCGCCAGCAGCCATAAGATGTTCAGGGGTTACTATGGCTACACCTTC.

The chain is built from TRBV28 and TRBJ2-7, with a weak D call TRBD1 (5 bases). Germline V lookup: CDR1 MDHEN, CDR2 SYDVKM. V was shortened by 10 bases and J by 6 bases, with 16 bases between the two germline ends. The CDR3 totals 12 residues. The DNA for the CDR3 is TGTGCCACCCTGACAGAGGAAGGCGAGCAGTACTTC. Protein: CATLTEEGEQYF.

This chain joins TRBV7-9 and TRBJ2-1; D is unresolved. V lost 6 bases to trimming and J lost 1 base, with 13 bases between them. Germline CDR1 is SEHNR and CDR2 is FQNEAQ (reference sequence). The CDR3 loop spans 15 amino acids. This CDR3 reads CASRSTPSSYNEQFF. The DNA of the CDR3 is TGTGCCAGCAGATCGACACCTTCTTCCTACAATGAGCAGTTCTTC.